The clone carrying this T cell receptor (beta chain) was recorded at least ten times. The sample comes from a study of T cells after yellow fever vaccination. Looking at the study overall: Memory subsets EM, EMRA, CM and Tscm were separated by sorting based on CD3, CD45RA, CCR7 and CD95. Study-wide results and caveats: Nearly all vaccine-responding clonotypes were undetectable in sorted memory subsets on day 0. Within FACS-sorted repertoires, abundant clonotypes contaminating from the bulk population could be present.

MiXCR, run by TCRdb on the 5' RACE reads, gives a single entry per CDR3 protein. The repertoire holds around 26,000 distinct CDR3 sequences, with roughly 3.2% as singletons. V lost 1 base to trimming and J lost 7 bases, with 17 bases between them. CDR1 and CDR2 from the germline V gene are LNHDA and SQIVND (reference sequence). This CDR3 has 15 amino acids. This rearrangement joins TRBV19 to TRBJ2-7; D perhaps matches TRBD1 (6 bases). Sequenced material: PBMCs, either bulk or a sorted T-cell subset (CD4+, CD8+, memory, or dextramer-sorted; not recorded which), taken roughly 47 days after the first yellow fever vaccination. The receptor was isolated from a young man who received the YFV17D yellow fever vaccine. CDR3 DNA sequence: TGTGCCAGTAGTATAGTGAGCACAGGGTCGAAGGAGCAGTACTTC. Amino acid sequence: CASSIVSTGSKEQYF.